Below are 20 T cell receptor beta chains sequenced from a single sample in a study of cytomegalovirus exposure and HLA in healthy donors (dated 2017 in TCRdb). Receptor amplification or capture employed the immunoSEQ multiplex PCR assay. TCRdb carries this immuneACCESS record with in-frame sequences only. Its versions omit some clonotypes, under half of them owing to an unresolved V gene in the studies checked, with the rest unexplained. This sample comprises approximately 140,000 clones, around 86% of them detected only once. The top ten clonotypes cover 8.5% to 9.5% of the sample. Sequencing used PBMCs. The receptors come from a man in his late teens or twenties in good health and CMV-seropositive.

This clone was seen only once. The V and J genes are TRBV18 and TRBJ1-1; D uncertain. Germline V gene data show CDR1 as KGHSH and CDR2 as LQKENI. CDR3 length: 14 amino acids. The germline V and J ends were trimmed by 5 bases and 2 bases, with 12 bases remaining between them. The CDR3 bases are TGTGCCAGCTCATGGGCAGAGACCAACACTGAAGCTTTCTTT. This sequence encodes CASSWAETNTEAFF.

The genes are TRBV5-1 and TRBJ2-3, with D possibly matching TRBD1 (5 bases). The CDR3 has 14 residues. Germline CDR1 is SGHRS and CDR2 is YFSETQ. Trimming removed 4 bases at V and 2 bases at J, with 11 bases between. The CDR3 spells CASSDQGITDTQYF. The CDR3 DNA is TGCGCCAGCAGCGATCAGGGAATCACAGATACGCAGTATTTT.

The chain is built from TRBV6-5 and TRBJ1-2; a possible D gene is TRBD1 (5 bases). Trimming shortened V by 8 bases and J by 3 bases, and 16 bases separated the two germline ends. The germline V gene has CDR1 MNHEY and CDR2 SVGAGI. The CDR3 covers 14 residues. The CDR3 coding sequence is TGTGCCAGCGGTATAGGGGCCAGGTACTATGGCTACACCTTC. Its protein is CASGIGARYYGYTF.

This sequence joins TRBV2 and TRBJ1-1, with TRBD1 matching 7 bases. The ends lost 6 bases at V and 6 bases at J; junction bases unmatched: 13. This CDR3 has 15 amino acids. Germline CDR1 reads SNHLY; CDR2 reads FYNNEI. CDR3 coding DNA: TGTGCCAGCAGACCACTTAGACAGGGACTCTCTGAAGCTTTCTTT. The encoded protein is CASRPLRQGLSEAFF.

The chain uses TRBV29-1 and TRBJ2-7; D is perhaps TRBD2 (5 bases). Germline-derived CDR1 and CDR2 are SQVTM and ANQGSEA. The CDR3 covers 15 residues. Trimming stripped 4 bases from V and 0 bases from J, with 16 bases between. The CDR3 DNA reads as TGCAGCGTTGGGACTTTTCGGTCAAGCTCCTACGAGCAGTACTTC. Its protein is CSVGTFRSSSYEQYF.

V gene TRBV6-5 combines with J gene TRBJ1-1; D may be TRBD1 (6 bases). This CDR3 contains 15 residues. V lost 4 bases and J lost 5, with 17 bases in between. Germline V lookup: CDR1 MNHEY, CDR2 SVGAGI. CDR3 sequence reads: CASSLQGGWITEAFF. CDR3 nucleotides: TGTGCCAGCAGTTTACAGGGTGGGTGGATTACTGAAGCTTTCTTT.

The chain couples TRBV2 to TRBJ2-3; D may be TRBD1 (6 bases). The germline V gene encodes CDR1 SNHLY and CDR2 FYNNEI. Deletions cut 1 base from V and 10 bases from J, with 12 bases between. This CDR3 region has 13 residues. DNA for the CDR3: TGTGCCAGCAGTGAAGAGGTAGGGGGTGCGCAGTATTTT. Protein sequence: CASSEEVGGAQYF.

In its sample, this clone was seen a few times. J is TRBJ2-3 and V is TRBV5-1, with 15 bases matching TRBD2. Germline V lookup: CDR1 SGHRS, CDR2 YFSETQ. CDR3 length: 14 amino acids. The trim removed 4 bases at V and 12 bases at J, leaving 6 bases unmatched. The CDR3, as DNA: TGCGCCAGCAGCGCGGGACTAGCGGGGGGCAGACAGTATTTT. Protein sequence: CASSAGLAGGRQYF.

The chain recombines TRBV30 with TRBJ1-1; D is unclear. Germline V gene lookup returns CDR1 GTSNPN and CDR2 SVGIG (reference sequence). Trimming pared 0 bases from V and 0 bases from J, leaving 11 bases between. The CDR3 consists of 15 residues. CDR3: CAWSVFEGMNTEAFF. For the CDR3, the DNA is TGTGCCTGGAGTGTGTTCGAGGGTATGAACACTGAAGCTTTCTTT.

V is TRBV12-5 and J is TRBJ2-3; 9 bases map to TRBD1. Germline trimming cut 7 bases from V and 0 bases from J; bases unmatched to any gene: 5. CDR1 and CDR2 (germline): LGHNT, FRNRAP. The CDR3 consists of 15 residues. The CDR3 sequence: CASDLDRGSTDTQYF. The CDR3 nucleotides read TGTGCTAGTGACCTAGACAGGGGGAGCACAGATACGCAGTATTTT.

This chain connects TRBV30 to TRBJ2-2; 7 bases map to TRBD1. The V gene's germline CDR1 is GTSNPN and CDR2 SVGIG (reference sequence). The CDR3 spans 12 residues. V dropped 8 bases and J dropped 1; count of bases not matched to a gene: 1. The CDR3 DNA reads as TGTGCCCGGGACAGGAACACCGGGGAGCTGTTTTTT. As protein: CARDRNTGELFF.

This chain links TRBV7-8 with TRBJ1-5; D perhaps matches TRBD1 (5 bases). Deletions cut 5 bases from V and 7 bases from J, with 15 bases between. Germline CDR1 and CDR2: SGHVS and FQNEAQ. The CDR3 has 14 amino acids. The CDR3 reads CASSPRQYLQPQHF. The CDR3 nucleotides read TGTGCCAGCAGCCCCCGACAGTATCTGCAGCCCCAGCATTTT. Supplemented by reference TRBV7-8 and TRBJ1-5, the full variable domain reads GAGVSQSPRYKVAKRGQDVALRCDPISGHVSLFWYQQALGQGPEFLTYFQNEAQLDKSGLPSDRFFAERPEGSVSTLKIQRTQQEDSAVYLCASSPRQYLQPQHFGDGTRLSIL.

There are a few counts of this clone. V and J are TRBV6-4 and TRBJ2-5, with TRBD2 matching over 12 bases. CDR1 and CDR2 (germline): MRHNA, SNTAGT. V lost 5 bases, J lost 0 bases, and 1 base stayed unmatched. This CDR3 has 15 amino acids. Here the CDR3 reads CASSRLAGDQETQYF. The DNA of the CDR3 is TGTGCCAGCAGTCGACTAGCGGGAGACCAAGAGACCCAGTACTTC.

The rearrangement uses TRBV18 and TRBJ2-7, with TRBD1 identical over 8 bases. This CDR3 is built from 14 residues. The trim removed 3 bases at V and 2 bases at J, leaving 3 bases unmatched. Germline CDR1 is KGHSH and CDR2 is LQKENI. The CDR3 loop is CASSPATGAYEQYF. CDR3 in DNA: TGTGCCAGCTCACCGGCGACAGGGGCCTACGAGCAGTACTTC.

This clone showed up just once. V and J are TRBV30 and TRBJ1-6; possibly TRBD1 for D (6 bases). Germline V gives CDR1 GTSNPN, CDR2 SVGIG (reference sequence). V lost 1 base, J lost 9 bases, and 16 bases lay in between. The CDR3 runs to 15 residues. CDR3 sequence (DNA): TGTGCCTGGAGTGCGGTGGACAGATCCTCTTCACCCCTCCACTTT. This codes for CAWSAVDRSSSPLHF.

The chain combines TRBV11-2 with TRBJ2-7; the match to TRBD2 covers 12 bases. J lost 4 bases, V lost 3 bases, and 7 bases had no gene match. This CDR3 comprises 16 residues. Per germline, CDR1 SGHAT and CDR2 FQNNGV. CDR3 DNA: TGTGCCAGCAGCTTCCCCCTAGCGGGAGGGTCGTACGAGCAGTACTTC. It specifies CASSFPLAGGSYEQYF. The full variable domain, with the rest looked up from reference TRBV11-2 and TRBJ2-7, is EAGVAQSPRYKIIEKRQSVAFWCNPISGHATLYWYQQILGQGPKLLIQFQNNGVVDDSQLPKDRFSAERLKGVDSTLKIQPAKLEDSAVYLCASSFPLAGGSYEQYFGPGTRLTVT.

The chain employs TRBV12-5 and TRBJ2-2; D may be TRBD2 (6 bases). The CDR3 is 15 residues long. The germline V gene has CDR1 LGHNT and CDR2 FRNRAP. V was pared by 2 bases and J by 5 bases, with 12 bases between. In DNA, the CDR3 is TGTGCTAGTGGTTTGAGGCGGGCGGGGACCGGGGAGCTGTTTTTT. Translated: CASGLRRAGTGELFF.

The CDR3 DNA is TGCGCCAGCAGCCAGTTGAACCTTGGCAGGGAATCTGAAGCTTTCTTT. Encoded protein: CASSQLNLGRESEAFF. The chain combines TRBV4-1 with TRBJ1-1, with a weak D call TRBD1 (5 bases). Germline V gene lookup returns CDR1 MGHRA and CDR2 YSYEKL. There are 16 residues in the CDR3. Deletions cut 3 bases from V and 6 bases from J, with 20 bases between.

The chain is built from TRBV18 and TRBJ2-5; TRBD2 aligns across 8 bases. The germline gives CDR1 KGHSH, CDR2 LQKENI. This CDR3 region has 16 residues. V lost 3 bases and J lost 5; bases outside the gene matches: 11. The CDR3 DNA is TGTGCCAGCTCACCGGAGAGAAGCGGGAGCGGGGAGACCCAGTACTTC. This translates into CASSPERSGSGETQYF.

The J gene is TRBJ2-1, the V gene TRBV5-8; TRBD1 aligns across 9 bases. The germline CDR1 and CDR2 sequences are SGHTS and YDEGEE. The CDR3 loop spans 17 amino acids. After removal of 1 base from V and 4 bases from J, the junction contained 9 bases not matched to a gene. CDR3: CASSLNRGQSSYNEQFF. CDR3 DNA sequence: TGTGCCAGCAGCTTGAACAGGGGGCAGAGTAGTTACAATGAGCAGTTCTTC.